Below are 26 T cell receptor beta chains sequenced from a single sample in a study of Ad26.COV2.S vaccination and SARS-CoV-2 variants. Clones were read by immunoSEQ multiplex PCR, and TCRdb kept only the in-frame ones, dropping some. The profile covers about 440,000 clones, with less than 95% appearing a single time and around 4.2% taken by the ten largest. Indicated treatment: around 19 received Ad26.COV2.S at low or high dose, single or two shots; several received placebo; per-sample allocation not given. Material that was analyzed had been drawn on day 63 after the first vaccine or placebo injection. The sample was peripheral blood, taken in a trial of Ad26.COV2.S vaccine versus placebo. The receptors derive from a person aged 18-60 years who received the Ad26.COV2.S COVID-19 vaccine or a placebo.

The chain carries TRBV6-2 or TRBV6-3 and TRBJ2-1; TRBD2 aligns across 10 bases. The ends lost 5 bases at V and 9 bases at J; junction bases unmatched: 4. Looked up from germline, CDR1 is MNHEY and CDR2 is SVGEGT. This CDR3 has 13 amino acids. This CDR3 is CASSMLAGVEQFF. Written as DNA, the CDR3 is TGTGCCAGCAGTATGCTAGCGGGAGTTGAGCAGTTCTTC.

This clone has more than one count but fewer than ten. This chain connects TRBV4-1 to TRBJ1-2; D gene ambiguous. The CDR3 consists of 19 residues. Germline assignment: CDR1 MGHRA and CDR2 YSYEKL. Trimming took off 2 bases at V and 3 bases at J, with 25 bases between the two ends. The CDR3 nucleotides are TGCGCCAGCAGCCAACTCGTCTTCTCCCGGGTCCAAGGTGACTATGGCTACACCTTC. It translates to CASSQLVFSRVQGDYGYTF.

The chain couples TRBV30 to TRBJ2-3; D might be TRBD1 or TRBD2, each matching 5 bases. Trimming took off 1 base at V and 1 base at J, with 9 bases between the two ends. The germline gives CDR1 GTSNPN, CDR2 SVGIG (reference sequence). The CDR3 consists of 14 residues. The CDR3 here is CAWSAGPGTDTQYF. Written as DNA, the CDR3 is TGTGCCTGGAGTGCGGGACCTGGCACAGATACGCAGTATTTT. The full variable domain, completed using reference TRBV30 and TRBJ2-3, is SQTIHQWPATLVQPVGSPLSLECTVEGTSNPNLYWYRQAAGRGLQLLFYSVGIGQISSEVPQNLSASRPQDRQFILSSKKLLLSDSGFYLCAWSAGPGTDTQYFGPGTRLTVL.

The chain links TRBV18 to TRBJ2-7, with 9 bases fitting TRBD2. The germline V gene encodes CDR1 KGHSH and CDR2 LQKENI. The CDR3 totals 17 residues. V gave up 6 bases and J gave up 4 bases; unmatched junction bases: 16. The CDR3 reads CASSRGFSGSLNYEQYF. The DNA of the CDR3 is TGTGCCAGCTCCCGGGGTTTTAGCGGGAGTCTTAATTACGAGCAGTACTTC.

Note on this clone: Other DNA sequences of this sample code for an identical CDR3. The rearrangement links TRBV18 to TRBJ1-5; D remains unclear. The germline V and J ends were trimmed by 3 bases and 2 bases, with 2 bases remaining between them. The CDR3 consists of 12 residues. CDR1 and CDR2 (germline): KGHSH, LQKENI. The CDR3 spells CASSPGNQPQHF. As DNA, the CDR3 is TGTGCCAGCTCACCTGGCAATCAGCCCCAGCATTTT.

This clone was seen more than once but under ten times. V usage is TRBV7-2 and J usage is TRBJ2-7; D is perhaps TRBD2 (5 bases). CDR1 is SGHTA and CDR2 is FQGNSA in the germline V gene. The ends were cut back, 0 bases at V and 2 bases at J, with 14 bases in the middle. The CDR3 length is 16 residues. DNA of the CDR3: TGTGCCAGCAGCTTAGCCCGCGCTAGCCGGGCCTACGAGCAGTACTTC. The encoded protein is CASSLARASRAYEQYF.

The chain links TRBV5-1 to TRBJ2-3; TRBD1 matches at 8 bases. Germline CDR1 is SGHRS and CDR2 is YFSETQ. The CDR3 spans 15 residues. V was pared by 2 bases and J by 1 base, with 3 bases of the junction left unmatched. Here the CDR3 DNA reads TGCGCCAGCAGCTTCCGGGACAGGCGCACAGATACGCAGTATTTT. This sequence encodes CASSFRDRRTDTQYF.

This chain joins TRBV6-9 and TRBJ2-7, with D possibly being TRBD2 (6 bases). CDR3 length: 14 residues. Germline-derived CDR1 and CDR2 are MNHGY and SVAAGI. Trimming cost V 6 bases and J 5 bases, with 17 bases left between them. CDR3 residues: CASSSGQRANEQYF. The CDR3 DNA is TGTGCCAGCAGCTCGGGGCAGCGGGCGAACGAGCAGTACTTC.

The rearrangement uses TRBV7-9 and TRBJ2-1; D call uncertain. V lost 10 bases and J lost 9, with 13 bases in between. Germline CDR1 and CDR2: SEHNR and FQNEAQ (reference sequence). The CDR3 runs to 11 residues. CDR3 protein: CATSLGSEQFF. The CDR3 nucleotides read TGTGCCACCTCCCTCGGAAGTGAGCAGTTCTTC.

This clone was observed a single time. This sequence joins TRBV5-4 and TRBJ2-1, with 12 bases lining up with TRBD2. The germline V gene has CDR1 SGHNT and CDR2 YYREEE (reference sequence). The CDR3 sequence is 15 residues long. Unmatched junction bases numbered 3, after V lost 1 base and J lost 7 bases. DNA for the CDR3: TGTGCCAGCAGCTTGCTAGCGGGAGGGCTTAATGAGCAGTTCTTC. This gives the protein CASSLLAGGLNEQFF.

V gene TRBV6-5 combines with J gene TRBJ2-7, with 8 bases lining up with TRBD2. V lost 2 bases, J lost 2 bases, and 5 bases stayed unmatched. The CDR3 is 15 amino acids. Germline V lookup: CDR1 MNHEY, CDR2 SVGAGI. The CDR3 sequence: CASSYDTSGAYEQYF. The CDR3, as DNA: TGTGCCAGCAGTTACGATACTAGCGGAGCCTACGAGCAGTACTTC.

CDR3 amino acids: CASSQGSWGNQPQHF. The CDR3 coding sequence is TGTGCCAGCAGCCAAGGATCTTGGGGCAATCAGCCCCAGCATTTT. The rearrangement links TRBV3-1 (or the pseudogene TRBV3-2) to TRBJ1-5; D not resolved. V lost 1 base and J lost 2, with 9 bases in between. Per the germline V gene, CDR1 is LGHDT and CDR2 is YNNKEL (reference sequence). The CDR3 loop spans 15 amino acids.

The DNA for the CDR3 is TGTGCCAGCAGCCAAGGTTCGGGAGAAGAGACCCAGTACTTC. Its protein is CASSQGSGEETQYF. The chain is built from TRBV3-1 (or the pseudogene TRBV3-2) and TRBJ2-5, with a weak D call TRBD2 (6 bases). The CDR3 length is 14 residues. V dropped 1 base and J dropped 3 bases, with 9 bases sitting between them. The germline gives CDR1 LGHDT, CDR2 YNNKEL (reference sequence).

The V gene is TRBV18, the J gene TRBJ2-3, with TRBD2 matching over 7 bases. This CDR3 contains 16 residues. Trimming removed 1 base from V and 2 bases from J; junction bases left unmatched: 6. Germline V CDR1 and CDR2: KGHSH, LQKENI. The CDR3 reads CASSPLSSGNTDTQYF. Written as DNA, the CDR3 is TGTGCCAGCTCACCACTTTCTAGCGGAAACACAGATACGCAGTATTTT.

J is TRBJ2-1 and V is TRBV11-2; possibly TRBD1 or TRBD2 for D (5 bases each). The CDR3 loop spans 13 amino acids. Germline V gene lookup returns CDR1 SGHAT and CDR2 FQNNGV. V shed 4 bases and J shed 5 bases, with 9 bases lying between them. The CDR3, as DNA: TGTGCCAGCAGCTCCGGGGCCAACAATGAGCAGTTCTTC. Protein: CASSSGANNEQFF.

V and J are TRBV5-1 and TRBJ2-1; D gene uncertain. The ends were cut back, 5 bases at V and 7 bases at J, with 19 bases in the middle. CDR3 length equals 15 residues. Germline V gene sequence: CDR1 SGHRS, CDR2 YFSETQ. CDR3 DNA sequence: TGCGCCAGCAGTCCGGTCTGGGGTGTCGGAAATGAGCAGTTCTTC. Its protein product is CASSPVWGVGNEQFF. The variable domain in full, with the rest retrieved from reference TRBV5-1 and TRBJ2-1, is KAGVTQTPRYLIKTRGQQVTLSCSPISGHRSVSWYQQTPGQGLQFLFEYFSETQRNKGNFPGRFSGRQFSNSRSEMNVSTLELGDSALYLCASSPVWGVGNEQFFGPGTRLTVL.

This chain uses TRBV24-1 with TRBJ2-6, with 9 bases aligning to TRBD2. V dropped 11 bases and J dropped 4; count of bases not matched to a gene: 2. Germline CDR1 is KGHDR and CDR2 is SFDVKD. There are 13 residues in the CDR3. The CDR3 nucleotides read TGTGCCATAGCGGGAGTGGGGGCCAACGTCCTGACTTTC. It yields the protein CAIAGVGANVLTF.

The chain recombines TRBV20-1 with TRBJ2-1; the D gene is possibly TRBD2 (6 bases). Germline V gene data show CDR1 as DFQATT and CDR2 as SNEGSKA (reference sequence). The V and J ends lost 3 bases and 8 bases respectively, with 20 bases between them. CDR3 length: 15 amino acids. CDR3 region: CSASRAGLKNDEQFF. The CDR3 nucleotides are TGCAGTGCTAGTAGGGCGGGATTAAAGAATGATGAGCAGTTCTTC.

The chain has TRBV19 and TRBJ2-7, with D possibly being TRBD1 (8 bases). The V and J ends lost 5 bases and 1 base respectively, with 24 bases between them. Germline V gene sequence: CDR1 LNHDA, CDR2 SQIVND (reference sequence). CDR3 size: 18 residues. The CDR3 DNA reads TGTGCCAGTAGTCCCGGACAGGGAGGAGGGAGGGGATCCTACGAGCAGTACTTC. Residues: CASSPGQGGGRGSYEQYF.

The V and J genes are TRBV27 and TRBJ2-7, with D tentatively TRBD1 (6 bases). Germline assignment: CDR1 MNHEY and CDR2 SMNVEV (reference sequence). V shed 6 bases and J shed 4 bases, with 19 bases lying between them. This CDR3 contains 15 residues. This CDR3 is CASRKAGQPLYEQYF. DNA for the CDR3: TGTGCCAGCAGGAAGGCTGGACAGCCTTTATACGAGCAGTACTTC.

The rearrangement joins TRBV28 to TRBJ2-2; tentative D call: TRBD1 (5 bases). From germline, CDR1 is MDHEN and CDR2 SYDVKM. V lost 3 bases and J lost 2, with 16 bases in between. The CDR3 is made up of 17 amino acids. The CDR3: CASSFWRGDSNTGELFF. CDR3 sequence (DNA): TGTGCCAGCAGTTTTTGGCGCGGAGACAGCAACACCGGGGAGCTGTTTTTT.

The chain has TRBV12-3 or TRBV12-4 and TRBJ1-2; possible D gene TRBD1, 6 bases. The V end was cut by 6 bases, the J end by 4 bases, with 12 bases between. CDR3 size: 13 residues. The CDR3 nucleotides are TGTGCCAGCAGACCAACAGGGCCCTATGGCTACACCTTC. Protein product: CASRPTGPYGYTF.

This chain connects TRBV27 to TRBJ1-1; tentative D call: TRBD1 (6 bases). The CDR3 is 15 amino acids. V dropped 6 bases and J dropped 1 base, with 15 bases sitting between them. Germline-derived CDR1 and CDR2 are MNHEY and SMNVEV (reference sequence). For the CDR3, the DNA is TGTGCCAGCAGCTTACTGGGACATCAGAACACTGAAGCTTTCTTT. Protein: CASSLLGHQNTEAFF.

The chain carries TRBV5-8 and TRBJ2-7; D is ambiguous. With 4 bases removed from V and 3 bases from J, the gap between germline ends came to 5 bases. The germline CDR1 and CDR2 sequences are SGHTS and YDEGEE. CDR3 length equals 11 residues. DNA for the CDR3: TGTGCCAGCAGCCGCAGCTACGAGCAGTACTTC. This codes for CASSRSYEQYF.

The rearrangement links TRBV11-2 to TRBJ2-7; TRBD2 agrees at 11 bases. CDR1 SGHAT and CDR2 FQNNGV come from the germline V gene. The V and J ends lost 8 bases and 0 bases, in that order; junction bases with no gene match: 6. CDR3 length equals 15 residues. The CDR3 region has the DNA TGTGCCAGCGGCTCCACTAGCGGGAGCTCCTACGAGCAGTACTTC. Protein product: CASGSTSGSSYEQYF.

The chain recombines TRBV5-1 with TRBJ2-3; D is unresolved. V shed 4 bases and J shed 2 bases, with 17 bases lying between them. Germline V CDR1 and CDR2: SGHRS, YFSETQ. This CDR3 spans 16 amino acids. DNA of the CDR3: TGCGCCAGCAGCAAAGGACGGGCCCGGTTCACAGATACGCAGTATTTT. This sequence encodes CASSKGRARFTDTQYF.